This entry features one T cell receptor (beta chain) sequence. Its antigen is still unknown. This sample stems from a study of T cell repertoires in cytomegalovirus infection. Whole-study context: Evidence of both CMV infection and a matching HLA type came from public TCR beta signatures.

TCRdb itself ran the reads through MiXCR, one entry per CDR3 protein. Of approximately 990,000 distinct CDR3 sequences listed, 31% are singletons. Germline V gene lookup returns CDR1 SGHDT and CDR2 YYEEEE. The CDR3 is 15 amino acids. J lost 5 bases, V lost 2 bases, and 6 bases had no gene match. Study-wide findings and caveats: Individuals carrying CMV plus the relevant HLA were identified by cumulative frequency of public TCR beta families. The ex vivo response was dominated by HLA-C-restricted CMV-specific TCR beta clonotypes.

This chain connects TRBV5-6 to TRBJ1-2, with 10 bases fitting TRBD1. The receptor's source is a human donor in good health (CMV status not recorded). Some clones in this sample may be carry-over from other donors' samples. The sequenced sample was cultured CD8+ T cells from PBMCs, obtained from culture after CMV antigen stimulation. The CDR3 DNA is TGTGCCAGCAGCTTCGCCGGGACAGGGGTGTATGGCTACACCTTC. Its protein is CASSFAGTGVYGYTF.